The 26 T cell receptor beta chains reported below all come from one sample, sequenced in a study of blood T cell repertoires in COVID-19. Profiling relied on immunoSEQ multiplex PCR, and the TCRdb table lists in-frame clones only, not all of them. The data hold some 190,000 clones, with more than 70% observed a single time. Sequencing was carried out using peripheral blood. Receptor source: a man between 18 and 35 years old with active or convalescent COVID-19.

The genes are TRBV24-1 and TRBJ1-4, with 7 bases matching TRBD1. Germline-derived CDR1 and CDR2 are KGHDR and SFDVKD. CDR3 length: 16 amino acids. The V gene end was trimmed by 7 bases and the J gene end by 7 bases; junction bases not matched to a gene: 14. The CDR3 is CATRNIHRGHSEKLFF. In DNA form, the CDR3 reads TGTGCCACCAGAAATATACACAGGGGTCACTCTGAAAAACTGTTTTTT.

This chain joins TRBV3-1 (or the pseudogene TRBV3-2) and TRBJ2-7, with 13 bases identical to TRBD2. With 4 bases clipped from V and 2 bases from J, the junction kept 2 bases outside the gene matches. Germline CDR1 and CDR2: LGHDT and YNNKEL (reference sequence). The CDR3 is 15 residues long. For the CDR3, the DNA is TGTGCCAGCAGCCTGGGGACTAGCGGGACCTACGAGCAGTACTTC. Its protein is CASSLGTSGTYEQYF.

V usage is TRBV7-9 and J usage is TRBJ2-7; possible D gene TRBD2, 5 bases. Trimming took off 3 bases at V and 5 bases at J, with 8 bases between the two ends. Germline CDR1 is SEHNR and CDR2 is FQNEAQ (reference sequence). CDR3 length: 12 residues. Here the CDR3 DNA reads TGTGCCAGCAGCTTCGGACTGGACGAGCAGTACTTC. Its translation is CASSFGLDEQYF.

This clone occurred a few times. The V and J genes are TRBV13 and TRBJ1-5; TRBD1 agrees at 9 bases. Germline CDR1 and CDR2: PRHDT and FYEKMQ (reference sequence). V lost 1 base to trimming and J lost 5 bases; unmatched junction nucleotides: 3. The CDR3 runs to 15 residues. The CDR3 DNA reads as TGTGCCAGCAGCTTAGCTGACAGGGGGGATCAGCCCCAGCATTTT. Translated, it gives CASSLADRGDQPQHF. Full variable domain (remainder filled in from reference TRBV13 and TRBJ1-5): AAGVIQSPRHLIKEKRETATLKCYPIPRHDTVYWYQQGPGQDPQFLISFYEKMQSDKGSIPDRFSAQQFSDYHSELNMSSLELGDSALYFCASSLADRGDQPQHFGDGTRLSIL.

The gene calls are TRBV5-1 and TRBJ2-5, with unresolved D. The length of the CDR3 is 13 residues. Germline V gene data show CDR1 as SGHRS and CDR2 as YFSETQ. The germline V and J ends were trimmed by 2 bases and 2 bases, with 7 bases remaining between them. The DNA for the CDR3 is TGCGCCAGCAGCTTTGGGCCACAAGAGACCCAGTACTTC. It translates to CASSFGPQETQYF.

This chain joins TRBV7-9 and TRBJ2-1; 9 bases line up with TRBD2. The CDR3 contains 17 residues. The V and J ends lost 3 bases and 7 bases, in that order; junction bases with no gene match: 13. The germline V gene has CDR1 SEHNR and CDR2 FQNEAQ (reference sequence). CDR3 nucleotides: TGTGCCAGCAGCTTCCGGGGGCGGGAGGGGAGAGGGAATGAGCAGTTCTTC. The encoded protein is CASSFRGREGRGNEQFF.

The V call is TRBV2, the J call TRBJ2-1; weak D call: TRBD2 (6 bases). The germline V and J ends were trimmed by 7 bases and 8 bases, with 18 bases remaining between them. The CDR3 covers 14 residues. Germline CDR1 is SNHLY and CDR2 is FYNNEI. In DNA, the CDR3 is TGTGCCAGCACTAGGGGACTCTCCTCAGATGAGCAGTTCTTC. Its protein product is CASTRGLSSDEQFF. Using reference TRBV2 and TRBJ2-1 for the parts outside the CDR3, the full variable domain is EPEVTQTPSHQVTQMGQEVILRCVPISNHLYFYWYRQILGQKVEFLVSFYNNEISEKSEIFDDQFSVERPDGSNFTLKIRSTKLEDSAMYFCASTRGLSSDEQFFGPGTRLTVL.

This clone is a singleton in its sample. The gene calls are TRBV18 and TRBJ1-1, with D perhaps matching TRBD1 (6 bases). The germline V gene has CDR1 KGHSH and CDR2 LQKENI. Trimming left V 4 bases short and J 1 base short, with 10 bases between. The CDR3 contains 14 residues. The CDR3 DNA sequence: TGTGCCAGCTCACTACAGGGTTGGAACACTGAAGCTTTCTTT. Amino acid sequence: CASSLQGWNTEAFF.

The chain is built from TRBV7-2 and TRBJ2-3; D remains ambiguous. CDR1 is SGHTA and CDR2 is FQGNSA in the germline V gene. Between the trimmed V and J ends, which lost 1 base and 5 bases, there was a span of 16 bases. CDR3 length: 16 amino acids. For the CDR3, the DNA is TGTGCCAGCAGCTTAGTGGCTAGAGGATGGATAGATACGCAGTATTTT. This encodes CASSLVARGWIDTQYF.

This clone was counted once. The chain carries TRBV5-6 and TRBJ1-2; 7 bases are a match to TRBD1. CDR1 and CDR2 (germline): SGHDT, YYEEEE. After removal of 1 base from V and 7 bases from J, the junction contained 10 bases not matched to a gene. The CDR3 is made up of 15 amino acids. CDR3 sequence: CASSLISGGIGGYTF. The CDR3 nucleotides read TGTGCCAGCAGCTTGATCTCAGGGGGAATAGGTGGCTACACCTTC.

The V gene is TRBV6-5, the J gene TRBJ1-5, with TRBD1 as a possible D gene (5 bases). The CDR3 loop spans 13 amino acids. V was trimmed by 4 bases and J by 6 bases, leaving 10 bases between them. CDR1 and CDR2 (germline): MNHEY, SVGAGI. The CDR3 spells CASSSGWVQPQHF. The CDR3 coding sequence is TGTGCCAGCAGTTCAGGGTGGGTTCAGCCCCAGCATTTT.

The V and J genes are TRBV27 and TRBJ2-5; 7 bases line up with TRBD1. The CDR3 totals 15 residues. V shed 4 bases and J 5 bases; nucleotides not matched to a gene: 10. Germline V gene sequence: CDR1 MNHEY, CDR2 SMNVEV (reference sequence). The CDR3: CASSSGQTPKETQYF. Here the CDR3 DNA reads TGTGCCAGCAGTTCGGGACAGACACCGAAGGAGACCCAGTACTTC.

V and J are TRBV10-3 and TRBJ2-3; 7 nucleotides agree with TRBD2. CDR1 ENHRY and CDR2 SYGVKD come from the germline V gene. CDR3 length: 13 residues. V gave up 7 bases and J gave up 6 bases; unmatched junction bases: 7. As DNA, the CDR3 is TGTGCCATCAATTCGGGAGGAGACGATACGCAGTATTTT. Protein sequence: CAINSGGDDTQYF.

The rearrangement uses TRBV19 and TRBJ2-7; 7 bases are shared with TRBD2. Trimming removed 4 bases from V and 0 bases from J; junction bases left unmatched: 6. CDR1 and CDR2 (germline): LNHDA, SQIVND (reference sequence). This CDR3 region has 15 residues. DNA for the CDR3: TGTGCCAGTAGTACCCCCGGGACTACCTCCTACGAGCAGTACTTC. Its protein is CASSTPGTTSYEQYF.

As DNA, the CDR3 is TGTGCCAGTCGTGAGTGGGGGGACGTCTACAATGAGCAGTTCTTC. Encoded protein: CASREWGDVYNEQFF. The V gene is TRBV28, the J gene TRBJ2-1; possible D gene TRBD2, 6 bases. This CDR3 spans 15 amino acids. Germline CDR1 reads MDHEN; CDR2 reads SYDVKM. Trimming cost V 9 bases and J 3 bases, with 18 bases left between them.

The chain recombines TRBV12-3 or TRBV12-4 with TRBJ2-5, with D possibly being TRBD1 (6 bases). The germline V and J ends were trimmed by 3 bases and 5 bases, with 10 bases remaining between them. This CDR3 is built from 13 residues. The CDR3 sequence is CASSFFRGETQYF. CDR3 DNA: TGTGCCAGCAGTTTCTTCAGGGGTGAGACCCAGTACTTC.

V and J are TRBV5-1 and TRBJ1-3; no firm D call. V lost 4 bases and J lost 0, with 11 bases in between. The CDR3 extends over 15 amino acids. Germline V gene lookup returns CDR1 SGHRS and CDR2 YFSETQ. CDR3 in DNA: TGCGCCAGCAGCACCGACGCGGGCTCTGGAAACACCATATATTTT. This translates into CASSTDAGSGNTIYF.

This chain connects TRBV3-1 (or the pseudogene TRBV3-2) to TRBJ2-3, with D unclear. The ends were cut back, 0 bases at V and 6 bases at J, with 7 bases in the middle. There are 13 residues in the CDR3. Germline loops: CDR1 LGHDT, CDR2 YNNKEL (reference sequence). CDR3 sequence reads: CASSQDSLDTQYF. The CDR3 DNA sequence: TGTGCCAGCAGCCAAGATTCCCTGGATACGCAGTATTTT.

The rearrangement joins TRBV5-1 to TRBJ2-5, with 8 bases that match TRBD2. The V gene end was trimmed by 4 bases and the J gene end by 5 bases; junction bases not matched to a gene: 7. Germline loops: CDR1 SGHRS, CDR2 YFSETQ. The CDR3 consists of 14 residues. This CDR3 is CASSPTSVGETQYF. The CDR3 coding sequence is TGCGCCAGCAGCCCGACTAGCGTGGGCGAGACCCAGTACTTC.

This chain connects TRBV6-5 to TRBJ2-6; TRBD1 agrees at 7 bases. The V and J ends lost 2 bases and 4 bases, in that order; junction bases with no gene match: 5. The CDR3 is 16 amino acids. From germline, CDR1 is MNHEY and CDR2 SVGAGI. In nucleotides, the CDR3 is TGTGCCAGCAGTTACAGGGGGCAGAGGGGGGCCAACGTCCTGACTTTC. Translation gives CASSYRGQRGANVLTF.

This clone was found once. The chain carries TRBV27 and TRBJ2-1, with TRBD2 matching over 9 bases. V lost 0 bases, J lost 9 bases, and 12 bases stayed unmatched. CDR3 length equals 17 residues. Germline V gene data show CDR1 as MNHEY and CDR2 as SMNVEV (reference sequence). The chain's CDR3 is CASSLSAFLAGSGEQFF. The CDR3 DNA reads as TGTGCCAGCAGTTTATCGGCGTTTCTAGCGGGAAGTGGTGAGCAGTTCTTC.

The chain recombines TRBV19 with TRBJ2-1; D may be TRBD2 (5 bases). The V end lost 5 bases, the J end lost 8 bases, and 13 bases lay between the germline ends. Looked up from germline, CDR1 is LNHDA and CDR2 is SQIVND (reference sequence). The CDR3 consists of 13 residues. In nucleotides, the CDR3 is TGTGCCAGTAGTCGACGGGGTGTTGATGAGCAGTTCTTC. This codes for CASSRRGVDEQFF.

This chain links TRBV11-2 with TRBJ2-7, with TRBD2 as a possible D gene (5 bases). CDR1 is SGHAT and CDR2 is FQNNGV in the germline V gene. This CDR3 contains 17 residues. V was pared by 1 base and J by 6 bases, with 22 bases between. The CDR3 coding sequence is TGTGCCAGCAGCTTAGTAGGAACGCGGGCCAACAAGGGCGAGCAGTACTTC. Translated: CASSLVGTRANKGEQYF.

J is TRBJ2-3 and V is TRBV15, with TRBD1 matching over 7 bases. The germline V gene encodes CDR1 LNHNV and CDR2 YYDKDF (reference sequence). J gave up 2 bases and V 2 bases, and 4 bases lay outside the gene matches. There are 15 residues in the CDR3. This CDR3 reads CATSRRGGFTDTQYF. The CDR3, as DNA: TGTGCCACCAGCAGAAGAGGGGGCTTCACAGATACGCAGTATTTT.

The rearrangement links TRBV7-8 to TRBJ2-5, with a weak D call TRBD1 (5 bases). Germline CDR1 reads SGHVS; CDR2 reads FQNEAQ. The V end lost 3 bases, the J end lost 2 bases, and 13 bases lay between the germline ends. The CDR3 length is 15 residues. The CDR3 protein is CASSFRTPKQETQYF. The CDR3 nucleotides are TGTGCCAGCAGCTTCCGGACACCGAAGCAAGAGACCCAGTACTTC.

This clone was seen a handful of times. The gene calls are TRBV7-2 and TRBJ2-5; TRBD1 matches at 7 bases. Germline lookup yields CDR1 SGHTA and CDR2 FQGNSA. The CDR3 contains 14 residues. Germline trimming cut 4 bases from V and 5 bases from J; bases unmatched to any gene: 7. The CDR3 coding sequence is TGTGCCAGCAGCTATATCACAGGGGACGAGACCCAGTACTTC. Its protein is CASSYITGDETQYF. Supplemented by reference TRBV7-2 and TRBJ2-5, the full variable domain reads GAGVSQSPSNKVTEKGKDVELRCDPISGHTALYWYRQSLGQGLEFLIYFQGNSAPDKSGLPSDRFSAERTGGSVSTLTIQRTQQEDSAVYLCASSYITGDETQYFGPGTRLLVL.